The 25 T cell receptor beta chains below come from one sample, sequenced in a study of blood T cell repertoires in COVID-19. Generated by immunoSEQ multiplex PCR, the TCRdb table keeps only in-frame clones and is missing some. The sample has tens of thousands of clones, about 90% seen once. The specimen was peripheral blood. These receptors originate from a human donor in a cohort sampled during active COVID-19.

The chain uses TRBV19 and TRBJ1-6; D possibly corresponds to TRBD1 (5 bases). The CDR3 runs to 15 residues. Germline values: CDR1 LNHDA, CDR2 SQIVND (reference sequence). V lost 3 bases and J lost 6, with 12 bases in between. The CDR3 bases are TGTGCCAGTAGTATTGCCTGGCAGGGTAATTCACCCCTCCACTTT. This gives the protein CASSIAWQGNSPLHF.

The chain combines TRBV7-6 with TRBJ2-7; 7 positions match TRBD2. The CDR3 runs to 13 residues. Germline CDR1 reads SGHVS; CDR2 reads FNYEAQ. V lost 4 bases and J lost 1; bases outside the gene matches: 1. In DNA form, the CDR3 reads TGTGCCAGCAGCTCTAGCGGATCCTACGAGCAGTACTTC. As protein: CASSSSGSYEQYF.

The chain combines TRBV29-1 with TRBJ1-2; D call uncertain. The CDR3 length is 13 residues. The germline V and J ends were trimmed by 6 bases and 2 bases, with 13 bases remaining between them. Germline V gene lookup returns CDR1 SQVTM and CDR2 ANQGSEA. The CDR3 DNA reads as TGCAGCGTGCTTCCTACCCTCAACTATGGCTACACCTTC. It specifies CSVLPTLNYGYTF.

The chain couples TRBV2 to TRBJ1-5; the match to TRBD1 covers 10 bases. The trim removed 0 bases at V and 4 bases at J, leaving 9 bases unmatched. The germline V gene encodes CDR1 SNHLY and CDR2 FYNNEI. This CDR3 spans 18 amino acids. The CDR3 DNA reads TGTGCCAGCAGTGAAGCACGGACAGGGGGTAGGGGAAATCAGCCCCAGCATTTT. Translation gives CASSEARTGGRGNQPQHF.

This chain links TRBV14 with TRBJ2-7; 7 nucleotides match TRBD1. The ends lost 1 base at V and 7 bases at J; junction bases unmatched: 10. Germline assignment: CDR1 SGHDN and CDR2 FVKESK. This CDR3 region has 15 residues. CDR3 DNA sequence: TGTGCCAGCAGCCAAGTAAGGGGGCTGGGGGAGGAGCAGTACTTC. It specifies CASSQVRGLGEEQYF.

The chain uses TRBV15 and TRBJ1-6; the match to TRBD1 covers 7 bases. The CDR3 covers 14 residues. V lost 5 bases and J lost 9; bases outside the gene matches: 7. Germline V CDR1 and CDR2: LNHNV, YYDKDF (reference sequence). CDR3 bases: TGTGCCACCAGCCACGGACAGGAAGGTTCACCCCTCCACTTT. Protein product: CATSHGQEGSPLHF.

This clone was seen a single time. The chain recombines TRBV27 with TRBJ1-5, with a tentative D call TRBD1 (5 bases). This CDR3 is 16 amino acids long. Deletions cut 5 bases from V and 2 bases from J, with 16 bases between. Germline V CDR1 and CDR2: MNHEY, SMNVEV (reference sequence). Written as DNA, the CDR3 is TGTGCCAGCAGTCCCGACGGCTGGGGGGGCAATCAGCCCCAGCATTTT. Protein: CASSPDGWGGNQPQHF.

This chain uses TRBV5-1 with TRBJ2-7; possibly TRBD1 for D (6 bases). V gave up 4 bases and J gave up 0 bases, with 14 bases separating them. The length of the CDR3 is 15 residues. Germline V gives CDR1 SGHRS, CDR2 YFSETQ. The CDR3 nucleotides read TGCGCCAGCAGCCAGACAGGTTCCCACTCCTACGAGCAGTACTTC. Protein sequence: CASSQTGSHSYEQYF.

V gene TRBV28 combines with J gene TRBJ1-4, with D possibly TRBD1 on 6 matching bases. Trimming took off 4 bases at V and 4 bases at J, with 16 bases between the two ends. CDR1 and CDR2 (germline): MDHEN, SYDVKM. CDR3 length equals 16 residues. As DNA, the CDR3 is TGTGCCAGCAGTTGGGATAACAGGGTCTATAATGAAAAACTGTTTTTT. As protein: CASSWDNRVYNEKLFF.

This clone has a single count. The rearrangement links TRBV27 to TRBJ1-1; maybe TRBD1 (6 bases). There are 13 residues in the CDR3. Trimming stripped 4 bases from V and 3 bases from J, with 9 bases between. Germline CDR1 MNHEY, CDR2 SMNVEV (reference sequence). The CDR3 nucleotides are TGTGCCAGCAGTTCACAGGGATACACTGAAGCTTTCTTT. Protein product: CASSSQGYTEAFF.

V gene TRBV28 combines with J gene TRBJ1-1; possibly TRBD1 for D (5 bases). The CDR3 runs to 15 residues. V was clipped by 5 bases and J by 4 bases, with 17 bases between them. Germline V gene sequence: CDR1 MDHEN, CDR2 SYDVKM. The CDR3 nucleotides read TGTGCCAGCAGTAGGGGCGTTATTCGAGCCACTGAAGCTTTCTTT. It specifies CASSRGVIRATEAFF.

The chain uses TRBV18 and TRBJ1-4, with 11 positions matching TRBD1. The CDR3 contains 15 residues. The germline V gene encodes CDR1 KGHSH and CDR2 LQKENI. V was pared by 0 bases and J by 7 bases, with 1 base of the junction left unmatched. This CDR3 is CASSPPGQGGEKLFF. The CDR3 region has the DNA TGTGCCAGCTCACCACCGGGACAGGGGGGTGAAAAACTGTTTTTT.

The J gene is TRBJ2-7, the V gene TRBV4-1, with TRBD1 matching over 12 bases. Per the germline V gene, CDR1 is MGHRA and CDR2 is YSYEKL. The CDR3 length is 15 residues. Losses at the gene ends were 3 bases for V and 5 bases for J; bases not matched to a gene: 5. Here the CDR3 DNA reads TGCGCCAGCAGCCACGTGGGACAGGGGGCAGACGAGCAGTACTTC. It is translated as CASSHVGQGADEQYF.

The chain links TRBV19 to TRBJ1-1; 9 bases agree with TRBD1. J was trimmed by 0 bases and V by 5 bases; bases with no gene match: 4. This CDR3 is 15 amino acids long. Per the germline V gene, CDR1 is LNHDA and CDR2 is SQIVND (reference sequence). CDR3 DNA: TGTGCCAGTAGTTTGGGACAGGGACTGAACACTGAAGCTTTCTTT. It yields the protein CASSLGQGLNTEAFF.

In its sample, this clone was seen once. The chain uses TRBV4-1 and TRBJ2-7; 9 bases match TRBD1. V lost 3 bases and J lost 3; bases outside the gene matches: 6. The CDR3 totals 15 residues. Germline CDR1 MGHRA, CDR2 YSYEKL. CDR3 residues: CASSHRQGVVYEQYF. CDR3 nucleotide sequence: TGCGCCAGCAGCCATAGACAGGGGGTGGTCTACGAGCAGTACTTC.

A few counts support this clone. This chain links TRBV5-4 with TRBJ1-2, with TRBD1 as a possible D gene (5 bases). The CDR3 has 13 amino acids. CDR1 and CDR2 (germline): SGHNT, YYREEE (reference sequence). Trimming removed 0 bases at V and 6 bases at J, with 9 bases between. The CDR3 sequence is CASSLVGQDGYTF. CDR3 in DNA: TGTGCCAGCAGCTTGGTAGGACAAGATGGCTACACCTTC.

The chain uses TRBV11-2 and TRBJ2-5; 9 nucleotides match TRBD2. Germline V gives CDR1 SGHAT, CDR2 FQNNGV. J lost 5 bases, V lost 5 bases, and 21 bases had no gene match. CDR3 length equals 19 residues. The CDR3 DNA sequence: TGTGCCAGCAGCCCCAGGAGGCGGGGGGGCCTTATTCGATCGGAGACCCAGTACTTC. Its translation: CASSPRRRGGLIRSETQYF.

This chain links TRBV28 with TRBJ1-2; 7 bases agree with TRBD1. J was trimmed by 6 bases and V by 4 bases; bases with no gene match: 5. Germline V gene lookup returns CDR1 MDHEN and CDR2 SYDVKM. The CDR3 runs to 13 residues. Here the CDR3 reads CASSSDRAHGYTF. CDR3 bases: TGTGCCAGCAGTTCCGACAGGGCCCATGGCTACACCTTC.

The J gene is TRBJ2-7, the V gene TRBV11-2; possible D gene TRBD2, 6 bases. This CDR3 is 16 amino acids long. Germline V lookup: CDR1 SGHAT, CDR2 FQNNGV. The V gene lost 1 base and the J gene lost 2 bases, with 15 bases spanning the gap. This chain's CDR3 is CASSLGGLEGPYEQYF. As DNA, the CDR3 is TGTGCCAGCAGCTTAGGTGGGTTGGAGGGGCCCTACGAGCAGTACTTC. Full variable domain (outside the CDR3, taken from reference TRBV11-2 and TRBJ2-7): EAGVAQSPRYKIIEKRQSVAFWCNPISGHATLYWYQQILGQGPKLLIQFQNNGVVDDSQLPKDRFSAERLKGVDSTLKIQPAKLEDSAVYLCASSLGGLEGPYEQYFGPGTRLTVT.

This clone was detected once. This chain links TRBV9 with TRBJ1-4; no clear D. Trimming took 2 bases from V and 0 from J, leaving 5 bases between them. This CDR3 contains 14 residues. CDR1 is SGDLS, CDR2 YYNGEE, per germline. The DNA for the CDR3 is TGTGCCAGCAGCGTGGGCACAACTAATGAAAAACTGTTTTTT. It translates to CASSVGTTNEKLFF.

The rearrangement uses TRBV7-2 and TRBJ1-2; D call uncertain. Deletions cut 5 bases from V and 8 bases from J, with 18 bases between. Germline V CDR1 and CDR2: SGHTA, FQGNSA. The CDR3 length is 14 residues. The CDR3 nucleotides are TGTGCCAGCAGCCATACCGGTTTGCAAAGCGGCTACACCTTC. It yields the protein CASSHTGLQSGYTF.

The genes are TRBV6-5 and TRBJ1-1; no definite D call. CDR1 is MNHEY and CDR2 is SVGAGI in the germline V gene. The CDR3 spans 12 residues. Trimming pared 10 bases from V and 1 base from J, leaving 10 bases between. The CDR3 is CATLRRNTEAFF. The CDR3 coding sequence is TGTGCCACCCTGAGGAGGAACACTGAAGCTTTCTTT.

This clone came up once. This chain connects TRBV29-1 to TRBJ2-7, with D possibly being TRBD1 (6 bases). The germline V gene encodes CDR1 SQVTM and CDR2 ANQGSEA. The CDR3 is 13 amino acids. Trimming removed 7 bases from V and 3 bases from J, with 16 bases in between. CDR3 in DNA: TGCAGCGCCGAAACGACAGGAGACTACGAGCAGTACTTC. Translating gives CSAETTGDYEQYF.

The J gene is TRBJ1-2, the V gene TRBV6-6; D is ambiguous. Germline CDR1 is MNHNY and CDR2 is SVGAGI (reference sequence). V lost 9 bases and J 2 bases, leaving 19 bases between the germline ends. The CDR3 consists of 15 residues. CDR3 residues: CASATISLGNYGYTF. The CDR3 DNA reads TGTGCCAGTGCGACTATCTCACTTGGGAACTATGGCTACACCTTC.

The rearrangement joins TRBV6-1 to TRBJ1-1, with D perhaps matching TRBD1 (6 bases). Trimming shortened V by 5 bases and J by 0 bases, and 16 bases separated the two germline ends. Germline-derived CDR1 and CDR2 are MNHNS and SASEGT. This CDR3 is 16 amino acids long. In DNA, the CDR3 is TGTGCCAGCAGTAAAGGACAGACTCGCATGAACACTGAAGCTTTCTTT. Translated: CASSKGQTRMNTEAFF.